These 31 T cell receptor beta chains were all obtained from the same sample, sequenced in a study of blood T cells in healthy people across ages. Sample-barcoded 5' priming and a J-beta primer mix drove a second PCR of roughly 6 to 12 cycles. TCRdb independently ran MiXCR on the 5' RACE reads; one entry per CDR3 protein. This sample has hundreds of thousands of distinct CDR3 sequences, with 45% to 65% found just once. Sequenced input: blood. The receptors originated from a man in his fifties or sixties in good health.

The chain has TRBV5-1 and TRBJ2-3; 7 bases agree with TRBD2. Per germline, CDR1 SGHRS and CDR2 YFSETQ. The CDR3 has 16 amino acids. V lost 4 bases to trimming and J lost 0 bases; unmatched junction nucleotides: 8. In DNA form, the CDR3 reads TGCGCCAGCAGCCGGGGACTAACAACTAGCACAGATACGCAGTATTTT. Protein sequence: CASSRGLTTSTDTQYF.

This chain connects TRBV6-5 to TRBJ2-6; D assignment may be TRBD1 or TRBD2 (5 bases each). Germline CDR1 is MNHEY and CDR2 is SVGAGI. V was trimmed by 7 bases and J by 0 bases, leaving 13 bases between them. CDR3 length: 16 amino acids. Here the CDR3 reads CASNPGRISGANVLTF. The CDR3 DNA reads TGTGCCAGCAACCCGGGACGCATCTCTGGGGCCAACGTCCTGACTTTC.

In its sample, this clonotype was seen a few times. The V call is TRBV3-1, the J call TRBJ1-6; 11 positions match TRBD1. Germline V gene data show CDR1 as LGHDT and CDR2 as YNNKEL (reference sequence). Trimming removed 6 bases from V and 11 bases from J; junction bases left unmatched: 6. CDR3 length: 14 amino acids. CDR3 region: CASSYGTGGPPLHF. The CDR3 bases are TGTGCCAGCAGTTACGGGACAGGGGGGCCACCCCTCCACTTT.

The chain combines TRBV10-3 with TRBJ2-1, with D perhaps matching TRBD2 (6 bases). The CDR3 spans 13 residues. Trimming left V 6 bases short and J 5 bases short, with 11 bases between. Germline V lookup: CDR1 ENHRY, CDR2 SYGVKD. CDR3 sequence: CAIRGGANNEQFF. For the CDR3, the DNA is TGTGCCATCAGGGGCGGGGCCAACAATGAGCAGTTCTTC.

The chain recombines TRBV12-3 or TRBV12-4 with TRBJ2-5; 10 positions agree with TRBD2. This CDR3 has 15 amino acids. After removal of 6 bases from V and 2 bases from J, the junction contained 6 bases not matched to a gene. CDR3 DNA sequence: TGTGCCAGCAGCCCGACTAGCGGGTATCAAGAGACCCAGTACTTC. It encodes CASSPTSGYQETQYF.

Only a few counts were recorded for this clonotype. The genes are TRBV6-5 and TRBJ2-7; D is perhaps TRBD2 (5 bases). Trimming stripped 4 bases from V and 7 bases from J, with 14 bases between. The CDR3 is 13 amino acids. The germline CDR1 and CDR2 sequences are MNHEY and SVGAGI. CDR3 DNA sequence: TGTGCCAGCAGTTCAGGACGGACGGGGGAGCAGTACTTC. It translates to CASSSGRTGEQYF.

J is TRBJ2-7 and V is TRBV7-9, with D perhaps TRBD2 (6 bases). This CDR3 region has 14 residues. The germline CDR1 and CDR2 sequences are SEHNR and FQNEAQ (reference sequence). The ends were cut back, 5 bases at V and 0 bases at J, with 11 bases in the middle. The DNA for the CDR3 is TGTGCCAGCAGCGCTGGAGGGAGCTCCTACGAGCAGTACTTC. As protein: CASSAGGSSYEQYF.

The chain employs TRBV29-1 and TRBJ2-3, with a possible D match to TRBD1 (8 bases). The CDR3 consists of 13 residues. Germline-derived CDR1 and CDR2 are SQVTM and ANQGSEA. Deletions cut 8 bases from V and 3 bases from J, with 15 bases between. The CDR3 DNA is TGCAGCTCCCACAGGGGGGGGACAGATACGCAGTATTTT. It translates to CSSHRGGTDTQYF.

V is TRBV2 and J is TRBJ1-4; 7 positions agree with TRBD1. Germline CDR1 reads SNHLY; CDR2 reads FYNNEI. V gave up 8 bases and J gave up 6 bases; unmatched junction bases: 9. CDR3 length: 14 amino acids. This chain's CDR3 is CASSNQGVDEKLFF. The CDR3, as DNA: TGTGCCAGCTCCAATCAGGGGGTCGATGAAAAACTGTTTTTT.

This clonotype was seen a few times. The J gene is TRBJ2-6, the V gene TRBV6-5; the D gene is possibly TRBD2 (5 bases). Between the trimmed V and J ends, which lost 0 bases and 1 base, there was a span of 16 bases. This CDR3 spans 19 amino acids. CDR1 is MNHEY, CDR2 SVGAGI, per germline. This CDR3 is CASSYSGRRSFSGANVLTF. Here the CDR3 DNA reads TGTGCCAGCAGTTACTCTGGCAGGAGGAGCTTTTCTGGGGCCAACGTCCTGACTTTC.

The V call is TRBV29-1, the J call TRBJ2-1, with D uncertain. V lost 6 bases, J lost 5 bases, and 20 bases lay in between. The V gene's germline CDR1 is SQVTM and CDR2 ANQGSEA. The CDR3 is 15 amino acids. The CDR3 DNA reads TGCAGCGTCGAACTCCGGCCAAGGCCAGACAATGAGCAGTTCTTC. Translation: CSVELRPRPDNEQFF.

This clonotype was seen a few times. The chain links TRBV5-1 to TRBJ1-2, with a possible D match to TRBD1 (5 bases). From germline, CDR1 is SGHRS and CDR2 YFSETQ. V was shortened by 0 bases and J by 3 bases, with 12 bases between the two germline ends. The CDR3 contains 15 residues. The CDR3: CASSLGAQGHYGYTF. As DNA, the CDR3 is TGCGCCAGCAGCTTGGGGGCCCAGGGTCACTATGGCTACACCTTC.

The J gene is TRBJ2-7, the V gene TRBV10-3; no definite D call. The V and J ends lost 2 bases and 0 bases respectively, with 5 bases between them. The length of the CDR3 is 13 residues. Germline V gene data show CDR1 as ENHRY and CDR2 as SYGVKD. CDR3 region: CAISELGSYEQYF. CDR3 DNA sequence: TGTGCCATCAGTGAGCTAGGCTCCTACGAGCAGTACTTC.

This chain uses TRBV7-2 with TRBJ2-1; 8 nucleotides match TRBD1. The length of the CDR3 is 15 residues. Trimming cost V 8 bases and J 3 bases; bases outside gene matches: 9. Germline V CDR1 and CDR2: SGHTA, FQGNSA. CDR3 DNA sequence: TGTGCCAGCCTAGCGCCAGGGGGCCGCTACAATGAGCAGTTCTTC. It translates to CASLAPGGRYNEQFF. Supplemented by reference TRBV7-2 and TRBJ2-1, the full variable domain reads GAGVSQSPSNKVTEKGKDVELRCDPISGHTALYWYRQSLGQGLEFLIYFQGNSAPDKSGLPSDRFSAERTGGSVSTLTIQRTQQEDSAVYLCASLAPGGRYNEQFFGPGTRLTVL.

Only a few counts were recorded for this clonotype. This rearrangement joins TRBV27 to TRBJ2-5, with D perhaps TRBD1 or TRBD2 (7 bases each). This CDR3 region has 15 residues. Between the trimmed V and J ends, which lost 4 bases and 2 bases, there was a span of 14 bases. Per germline, CDR1 MNHEY and CDR2 SMNVEV (reference sequence). CDR3 DNA: TGTGCCAGCAGTTCCCCAGGGGGGGGACAAGAGACCCAGTACTTC. It encodes CASSSPGGGQETQYF.

At least ten counts were recorded for this clonotype. The chain joins TRBV12-3 or TRBV12-4 to TRBJ2-7, with no clear D. This CDR3 spans 12 amino acids. V lost 4 bases and J lost 1, with 5 bases in between. The CDR3 DNA reads as TGTGCCAGCAGTTCCGGGTCCTACGAGCAGTACTTC. Residues: CASSSGSYEQYF.

This clonotype was counted only a few times. The chain links TRBV10-3 to TRBJ2-1, with D possibly being TRBD2 (5 bases). Germline loops: CDR1 ENHRY, CDR2 SYGVKD. Trimming took off 6 bases at V and 12 bases at J, with 15 bases between the two ends. The CDR3 extends over 12 amino acids. This CDR3 reads CAIRAESEGQFF. The CDR3 coding sequence is TGTGCCATCAGGGCGGAGAGCGAGGGGCAGTTCTTC.

The rearrangement joins TRBV18 to TRBJ2-1; D tentatively reads TRBD1 or TRBD2 (6 bases each). The V end was cut by 3 bases, the J end by 6 bases, with 15 bases between. The germline V gene encodes CDR1 KGHSH and CDR2 LQKENI. The CDR3 covers 15 residues. Here the CDR3 reads CASSPSRGLTNEQFF. CDR3 in DNA: TGTGCCAGCTCACCGTCACGGGGGCTAACCAATGAGCAGTTCTTC.

V and J are TRBV3-1 and TRBJ2-5; the D call may be TRBD1 or TRBD2 (6 bases each). This CDR3 has 14 residues. V lost 2 bases and J 11 bases, leaving 18 bases between the germline ends. The germline gives CDR1 LGHDT, CDR2 YNNKEL (reference sequence). This CDR3 reads CASSQRGVYNEQYF. As DNA, the CDR3 is TGTGCCAGCAGCCAAAGGGGGGTTTACAATGAGCAGTACTTC.

This rearrangement joins TRBV20-1 to TRBJ2-1; perhaps TRBD1 as D (6 bases). The CDR3 runs 14 residues. Deletions cut 6 bases from V and 6 bases from J, with 18 bases between. Germline V gene lookup returns CDR1 DFQATT and CDR2 SNEGSKA (reference sequence). The CDR3, as DNA: TGCAGTGCCCCCCGGGACACAACGAGCAATGAGCAGTTCTTC. The encoded protein is CSAPRDTTSNEQFF.

The V and J genes are TRBV6-1 and TRBJ2-1; TRBD1 aligns across 9 bases. The CDR3 runs to 15 residues. J gave up 4 bases and V 7 bases, and 8 bases lay outside the gene matches. CDR1 and CDR2 from the germline V gene are MNHNS and SASEGT. CDR3: CASNSGQGTYNEQFF. As DNA, the CDR3 is TGTGCCAGCAATTCGGGACAGGGAACTTACAATGAGCAGTTCTTC.

V gene TRBV6-6 combines with J gene TRBJ2-6; TRBD1 is a possible D gene (5 bases). The V gene's germline CDR1 is MNHNY and CDR2 SVGAGI (reference sequence). The CDR3 runs to 15 residues. Trimming cost V 6 bases and J 1 base, with 10 bases left between them. The CDR3 loop reads CASRLQVSGANVLTF. CDR3 nucleotide sequence: TGTGCCAGCAGACTACAGGTATCTGGGGCCAACGTCCTGACTTTC.

The rearrangement links TRBV7-2 to TRBJ2-5; D gene uncertain. Germline V gives CDR1 SGHTA, CDR2 FQGNSA. Trimming removed 2 bases from V and 11 bases from J, with 12 bases in between. There are 12 residues in the CDR3. The CDR3 spells CASSLYPREQYF. In nucleotides, the CDR3 is TGTGCCAGCAGCTTATATCCACGTGAGCAGTACTTC.

The V and J genes are TRBV5-1 and TRBJ2-7; 9 bases agree with TRBD1. Per germline, CDR1 SGHRS and CDR2 YFSETQ. V was pared by 4 bases and J by 4 bases, with 6 bases of the junction left unmatched. The CDR3 runs 14 residues. The CDR3 region has the DNA TGCGCCAGCAGCCGGACAGGGGAAGGATACGAGCAGTACTTC. It translates to CASSRTGEGYEQYF.

V is TRBV10-3 and J is TRBJ1-2; D perhaps matches TRBD1 (5 bases). There are 12 residues in the CDR3. Per the germline V gene, CDR1 is ENHRY and CDR2 is SYGVKD. V lost 7 bases and J lost 4, with 10 bases in between. The CDR3 DNA follows: TGTGCCATCACCAAGGGGACCTATGGCTACACCTTC. This encodes CAITKGTYGYTF.

The V and J genes are TRBV7-7 and TRBJ2-1, with TRBD2 matching 9 bases. This CDR3 has 15 residues. The V gene's germline CDR1 is SSHAT and CDR2 FNYEAQ (reference sequence). Trimming took 5 bases from V and 7 from J; bases not matched to a gene: 9. This CDR3 is CASSPGLAGENEQFF. As DNA, the CDR3 is TGTGCCAGCAGCCCGGGACTAGCCGGAGAAAATGAGCAGTTCTTC.

This rearrangement joins TRBV3-1 to TRBJ2-1; 12 positions match TRBD2. CDR3 size: 13 residues. Germline CDR1 LGHDT, CDR2 YNNKEL (reference sequence). The junction had 2 bases not matched to a gene; V was cut back by 4 bases and J by 10 bases. This CDR3 reads CASSRGTSGEQFF. In DNA form, the CDR3 reads TGTGCCAGCAGCCGGGGGACTAGCGGGGAGCAGTTCTTC.

V usage is TRBV24-1 and J usage is TRBJ1-2; 10 bases align to TRBD1. V was pared by 3 bases and J by 3 bases, with 6 bases of the junction left unmatched. CDR1 is KGHDR, CDR2 SFDVKD, per germline. The CDR3 loop spans 16 amino acids. This chain's CDR3 is CATSDPRDRGHYGYTF. The CDR3 nucleotides are TGTGCCACCAGTGATCCCCGGGACAGGGGCCACTATGGCTACACCTTC.

This clonotype has a handful of counts. The genes are TRBV29-1 and TRBJ2-1; possibly TRBD1 or TRBD2 for D (5 bases each). The ends were cut back, 3 bases at V and 4 bases at J, with 13 bases in the middle. Germline V gene lookup returns CDR1 SQVTM and CDR2 ANQGSEA. The CDR3 has 14 amino acids. CDR3 sequence reads: CSVDREFIYNEQFF. As DNA, the CDR3 is TGCAGCGTTGACAGGGAGTTTATTTACAATGAGCAGTTCTTC.

The chain carries TRBV11-2 and TRBJ1-2, with 7 bases matching TRBD1. The CDR3 totals 16 residues. The germline V gene has CDR1 SGHAT and CDR2 FQNNGV. The trim removed 2 bases at V and 10 bases at J, leaving 16 bases unmatched. CDR3 sequence: CASSLIPTRQGNDYTF. As DNA, the CDR3 is TGTGCCAGCAGCTTAATTCCCACCAGACAGGGAAATGACTACACCTTC. The full variable domain, with the rest looked up from reference TRBV11-2 and TRBJ1-2, is EAGVAQSPRYKIIEKRQSVAFWCNPISGHATLYWYQQILGQGPKLLIQFQNNGVVDDSQLPKDRFSAERLKGVDSTLKIQPAKLEDSAVYLCASSLIPTRQGNDYTFGSGTRLTVV.

This clonotype has only a few counts. CDR3 bases: TGCAGCGTTGTGGAGATAGAGACCCAGTACTTC. Translated: CSVVEIETQYF. The rearrangement uses TRBV29-1 and TRBJ2-5; D gene uncertain. Germline loops: CDR1 SQVTM, CDR2 ANQGSEA. The CDR3 loop spans 11 amino acids. Trimming removed 4 bases from V and 4 bases from J, with 7 bases in between.